The 21 T cell receptor beta chains below all came from one sample that was sequenced in a study of blood T cells in healthy people across ages. The authors ran a second PCR of about 7 to 11 cycles using a sample-barcoded 5' primer and a J-beta primer mix. One entry per CDR3 protein results from TCRdb running MiXCR on the 5' RACE reads. The sample has about 680,000 distinct CDR3 sequences; over 45% are singletons. What was sequenced was blood. The origin of the receptors is a woman aged 55-69 years in good health.

V usage is TRBV7-2 and J usage is TRBJ2-5, with D unclear. V lost 5 bases, J lost 2 bases, and 12 bases lay in between. Germline CDR1 reads SGHTA; CDR2 reads FQGNSA. This CDR3 contains 14 residues. The CDR3: CASSPRSFQETQYF. CDR3 nucleotides: TGTGCCAGCAGCCCCCGTAGCTTTCAAGAGACCCAGTACTTC.

The chain has TRBV5-8 and TRBJ1-5; tentatively, D is TRBD1 (5 bases). The CDR3 consists of 15 residues. CDR1 is SGHTS, CDR2 YDEGEE, per germline. The V end lost 4 bases, the J end lost 0 bases, and 11 bases lay between the germline ends. The CDR3 region is CASSVGLYSNQPQHF. In DNA form, the CDR3 reads TGTGCCAGCAGCGTGGGGCTTTATAGCAATCAGCCCCAGCATTTT.

This clonotype was counted a single time. The J gene is TRBJ2-1, the V gene TRBV30; 10 bases map to TRBD1. The J call could be wrong; TRBJ2-7 is a better fit for the DNA end. Germline V lookup: CDR1 GTSNPN, CDR2 SVGIG (reference sequence). The CDR3 is 15 residues long. The CDR3, as DNA: TGTGCCTGGAGTGTTGGGACAGGGGCCTCTGATGAGCAGTACTTC. It is translated as CAWSVGTGASDEQYF.

CDR3 sequence: CASSYDRSTNEKLFF. CDR3 in DNA: TGTGCCAGCAGCTACGACAGATCAACTAATGAAAAACTGTTTTTT. This rearrangement joins TRBV6-5 to TRBJ1-4; a possible D gene is TRBD1 (5 bases). Germline V gene sequence: CDR1 MNHEY, CDR2 SVGAGI. The V gene lost 6 bases and the J gene lost 0 bases, with 11 bases spanning the gap. The CDR3 is made up of 15 amino acids.

The genes are TRBV12-3 or TRBV12-4 and TRBJ1-6, with a possible D match to TRBD1 (5 bases). The CDR3 runs to 12 residues. V dropped 6 bases and J dropped 10 bases, with 10 bases sitting between them. Here the CDR3 DNA reads TGTGCCAGCAGACTGACAGAGTCACCCCTCCACTTT. Translated, it gives CASRLTESPLHF.

A few counts support this clonotype. V gene TRBV28 combines with J gene TRBJ2-7; 7 bases align to TRBD1. The germline V gene has CDR1 MDHEN and CDR2 SYDVKM. The CDR3 extends over 14 amino acids. The J segment lost 0 bases and the V segment lost 3 bases, leaving 2 bases of the junction unmatched. CDR3 sequence: CASSFDRDSYEQYF. Written as DNA, the CDR3 is TGTGCCAGCAGTTTTGACAGGGACTCCTACGAGCAGTACTTC.

V gene TRBV11-2 combines with J gene TRBJ2-1; 13 nucleotides align to TRBD2. With 4 bases clipped from V and 7 bases from J, the junction kept 7 bases outside the gene matches. CDR3 length: 16 residues. Germline V CDR1 and CDR2: SGHAT, FQNNGV. The CDR3 here is CASSSPGLAGRNEQFF. The CDR3 nucleotides are TGTGCCAGCAGCTCACCGGGACTAGCGGGACGGAATGAGCAGTTCTTC.

The rearrangement uses TRBV7-2 and TRBJ1-4; tentatively, D is TRBD1 (6 bases). CDR3 length equals 15 residues. V was clipped by 5 bases and J by 3 bases, with 13 bases between them. CDR1 SGHTA and CDR2 FQGNSA come from the germline V gene. CDR3 DNA: TGTGCCAGCAGCCCGCAACAGGGACCTAATGAAAAACTGTTTTTT. Translated, it gives CASSPQQGPNEKLFF.

This clonotype was observed a single time. The chain joins TRBV20-1 to TRBJ2-3, with D tentatively TRBD2 (6 bases). Trimming took off 0 bases at V and 11 bases at J, with 21 bases between the two ends. Germline V gives CDR1 DFQATT, CDR2 SNEGSKA (reference sequence). This CDR3 comprises 15 residues. The CDR3 DNA follows: TGCAGTGCTAGAGATGAGGCGGGGCAGGGCGATTGGCAGTATTTT. Its translation: CSARDEAGQGDWQYF.

The rearrangement joins TRBV24-1 to TRBJ2-1; TRBD2 agrees at 7 bases. V lost 6 bases, J lost 9 bases, and 16 bases stayed unmatched. The germline V gene has CDR1 KGHDR and CDR2 SFDVKD. The CDR3 spans 16 residues. The CDR3 sequence: CATSLTGGGVRGEQFF. Written as DNA, the CDR3 is TGTGCCACCAGTCTAACGGGTGGGGGGGTTAGGGGTGAGCAGTTCTTC.

The chain uses TRBV10-3 and TRBJ1-4, with unresolved D. This CDR3 spans 16 amino acids. The V and J ends lost 6 bases and 5 bases respectively, with 19 bases between them. Germline assignment: CDR1 ENHRY and CDR2 SYGVKD. The CDR3 protein is CAISAGGYGGNEKLFF. The CDR3 DNA sequence: TGTGCCATCAGCGCCGGAGGGTACGGAGGGAATGAAAAACTGTTTTTT.

This clonotype was detected once. This chain joins TRBV6-5 and TRBJ1-6; weak D call: TRBD1 (5 bases). Trimming shortened V by 3 bases and J by 15 bases, and 24 bases separated the two germline ends. The germline V gene encodes CDR1 MNHEY and CDR2 SVGAGI. The CDR3 has 16 amino acids. CDR3 coding DNA: TGTGCCAGCAGTTATGGCTACGATCGGGGCCAGACCGTCCTCCACTTT. This gives the protein CASSYGYDRGQTVLHF.

The chain couples TRBV15 to TRBJ1-4; D may be TRBD1 (5 bases). Between the trimmed V and J ends, which lost 5 bases and 7 bases, there was a span of 17 bases. Germline V lookup: CDR1 LNHNV, CDR2 YYDKDF (reference sequence). The CDR3 has 15 residues. The CDR3 DNA reads as TGTGCCACCAGCTTTGGCGGGACCCCTAGTGAAAAACTGTTTTTT. Translated, it gives CATSFGGTPSEKLFF.

The chain joins TRBV29-1 to TRBJ2-1; maybe TRBD2 (6 bases). Germline CDR1 SQVTM, CDR2 ANQGSEA. The V end was cut by 5 bases, the J end by 7 bases, with 18 bases between. This CDR3 region has 14 residues. CDR3 in DNA: TGCAGCGTTCCGGAGGGTGGGAGTCTGAATGAGCAGTTCTTC. This translates into CSVPEGGSLNEQFF.

The chain has TRBV20-1 and TRBJ2-7; 8 nucleotides align to TRBD2. In germline, CDR1 is DFQATT, CDR2 SNEGSKA (reference sequence). The CDR3 covers 13 residues. V shed 3 bases, J shed 3 bases, and the junction held 4 bases outside the gene matches. The CDR3 bases are TGCAGTGCTAGCGGGGGGGCCGGCTACGAGCAGTACTTC. This gives the protein CSASGGAGYEQYF.

J is TRBJ2-1 and V is TRBV3-1; TRBD1 matches 7 bases. The germline V gene has CDR1 LGHDT and CDR2 YNNKEL (reference sequence). The CDR3 spans 14 residues. V lost 1 base and J lost 5; bases outside the gene matches: 2. CDR3 amino acids: CASSQGGTDNEQFF. CDR3 DNA: TGTGCCAGCAGCCAAGGAGGGACAGACAATGAGCAGTTCTTC.

This chain uses TRBV20-1 with TRBJ1-1; D call uncertain. The germline gives CDR1 DFQATT, CDR2 SNEGSKA (reference sequence). The ends were cut back, 5 bases at V and 4 bases at J, with 17 bases in the middle. This CDR3 contains 14 residues. DNA for the CDR3: TGCAGTGCTCCCATTGGTGGGTACGGCACTGAAGCTTTCTTT. Translated, it gives CSAPIGGYGTEAFF.

This clonotype was observed a handful of times. CDR3 region: CASSLVLSPGSDYGYTF. CDR3 DNA: TGTGCCAGCAGCTTAGTCCTTTCGCCAGGGAGTGACTATGGCTACACCTTC. The chain carries TRBV7-9 and TRBJ1-2; D perhaps matches TRBD1 (5 bases). V lost 1 base to trimming and J lost 3 bases, with 18 bases between them. The CDR3 extends over 17 amino acids. Germline V gene sequence: CDR1 SEHNR, CDR2 FQNEAQ (reference sequence).

The V and J genes are TRBV20-1 and TRBJ2-7; D unclear. Germline V lookup: CDR1 DFQATT, CDR2 SNEGSKA (reference sequence). The CDR3 spans 14 residues. With 2 bases removed from V and 2 bases from J, the gap between germline ends came to 13 bases. The CDR3 nucleotides are TGCAGTGCTAGAAAGCCCCCCGAGACCTACGAGCAGTACTTC. It yields the protein CSARKPPETYEQYF.

The rearrangement joins TRBV28 to TRBJ1-5; 7 bases match TRBD1. With V trimmed by 5 bases and J by 7 bases, 8 bases remained unmatched. Germline V gene lookup returns CDR1 MDHEN and CDR2 SYDVKM. The CDR3 is 14 amino acids. The chain's CDR3 is CASSVRGGNQPQHF. CDR3 bases: TGTGCCAGCAGTGTCAGGGGGGGGAACCAGCCCCAGCATTTT.

This chain links TRBV11-1 with TRBJ2-5; D may match TRBD1 or TRBD2 (5 bases each). The CDR3 totals 15 residues. Trimming pared 2 bases from V and 2 bases from J, leaving 12 bases between. Looked up from germline, CDR1 is SGHAT and CDR2 is FQDESV (reference sequence). In DNA, the CDR3 is TGTGCCAGCAGCTTATCGGGACGTACGCAAGAGACCCAGTACTTC. Translating it yields CASSLSGRTQETQYF.